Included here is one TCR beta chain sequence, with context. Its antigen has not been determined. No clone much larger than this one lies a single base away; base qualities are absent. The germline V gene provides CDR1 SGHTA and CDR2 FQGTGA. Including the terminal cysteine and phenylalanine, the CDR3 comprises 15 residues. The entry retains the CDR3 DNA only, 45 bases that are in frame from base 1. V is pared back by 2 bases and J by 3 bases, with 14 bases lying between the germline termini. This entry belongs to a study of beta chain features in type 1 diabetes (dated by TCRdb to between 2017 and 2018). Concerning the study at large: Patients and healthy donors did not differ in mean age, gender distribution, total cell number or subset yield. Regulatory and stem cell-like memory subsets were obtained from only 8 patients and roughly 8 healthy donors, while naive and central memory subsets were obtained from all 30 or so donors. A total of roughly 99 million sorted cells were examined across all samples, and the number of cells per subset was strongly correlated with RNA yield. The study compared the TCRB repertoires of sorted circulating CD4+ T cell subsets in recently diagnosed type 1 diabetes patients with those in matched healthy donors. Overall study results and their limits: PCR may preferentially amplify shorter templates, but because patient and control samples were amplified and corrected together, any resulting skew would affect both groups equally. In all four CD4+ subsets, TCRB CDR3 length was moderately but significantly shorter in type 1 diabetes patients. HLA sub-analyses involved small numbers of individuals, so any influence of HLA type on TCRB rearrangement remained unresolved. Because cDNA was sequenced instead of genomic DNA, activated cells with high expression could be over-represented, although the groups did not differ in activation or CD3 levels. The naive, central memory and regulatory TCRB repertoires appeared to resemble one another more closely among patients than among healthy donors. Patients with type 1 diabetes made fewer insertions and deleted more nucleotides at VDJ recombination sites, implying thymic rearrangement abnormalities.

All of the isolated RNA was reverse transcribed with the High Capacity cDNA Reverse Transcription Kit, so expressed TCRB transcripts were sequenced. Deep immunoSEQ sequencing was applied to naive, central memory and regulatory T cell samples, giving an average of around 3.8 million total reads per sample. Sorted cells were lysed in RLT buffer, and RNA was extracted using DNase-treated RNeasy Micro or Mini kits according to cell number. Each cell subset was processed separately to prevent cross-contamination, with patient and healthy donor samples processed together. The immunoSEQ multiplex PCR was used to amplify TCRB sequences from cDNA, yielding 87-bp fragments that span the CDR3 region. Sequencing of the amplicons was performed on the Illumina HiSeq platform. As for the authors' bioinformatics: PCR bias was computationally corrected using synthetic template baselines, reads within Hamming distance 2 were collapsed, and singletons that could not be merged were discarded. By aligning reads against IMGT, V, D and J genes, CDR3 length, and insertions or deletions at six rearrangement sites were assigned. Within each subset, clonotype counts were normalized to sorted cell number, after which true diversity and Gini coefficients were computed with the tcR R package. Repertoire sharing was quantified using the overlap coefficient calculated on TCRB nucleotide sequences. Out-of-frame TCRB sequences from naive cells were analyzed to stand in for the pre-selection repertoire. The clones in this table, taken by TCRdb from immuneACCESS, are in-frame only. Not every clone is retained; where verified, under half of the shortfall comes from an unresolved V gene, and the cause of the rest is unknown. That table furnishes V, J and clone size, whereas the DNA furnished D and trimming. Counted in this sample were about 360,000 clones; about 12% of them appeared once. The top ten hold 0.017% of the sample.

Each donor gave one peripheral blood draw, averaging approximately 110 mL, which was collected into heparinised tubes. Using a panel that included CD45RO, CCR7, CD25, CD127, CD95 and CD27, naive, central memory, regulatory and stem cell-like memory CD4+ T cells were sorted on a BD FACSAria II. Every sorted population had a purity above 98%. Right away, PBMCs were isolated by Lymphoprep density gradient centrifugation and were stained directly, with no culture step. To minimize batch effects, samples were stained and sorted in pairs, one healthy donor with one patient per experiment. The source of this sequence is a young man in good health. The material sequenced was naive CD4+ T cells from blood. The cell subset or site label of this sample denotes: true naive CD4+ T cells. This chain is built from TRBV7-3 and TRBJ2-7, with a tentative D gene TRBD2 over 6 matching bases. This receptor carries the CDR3 CASSLRGGGNYEQYF. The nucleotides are TGTGCCAGCAGCTTACGTGGCGGCGGGAACTACGAGCAGTACTTC.